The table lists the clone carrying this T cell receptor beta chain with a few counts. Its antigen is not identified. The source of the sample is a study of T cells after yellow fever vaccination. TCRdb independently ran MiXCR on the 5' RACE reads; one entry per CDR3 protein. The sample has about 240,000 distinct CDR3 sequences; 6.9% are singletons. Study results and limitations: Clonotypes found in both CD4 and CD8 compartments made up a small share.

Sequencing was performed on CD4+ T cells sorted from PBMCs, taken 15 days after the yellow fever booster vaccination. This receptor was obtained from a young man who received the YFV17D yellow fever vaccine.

The CDR3 spells CASSILPGLYEQYF. The CDR3 DNA is TGTGCCAGCAGCATCCTCCCAGGGCTCTACGAGCAGTACTTC. The J gene is TRBJ2-7, the V gene TRBV7-2, with a weak D call TRBD1 (5 bases). The V end lost 5 bases, the J end lost 3 bases, and 14 bases lay between the germline ends. The length of the CDR3 is 14 residues. CDR1 is SGHTA and CDR2 is FQGNSA in the germline V gene. Full variable domain (outside the CDR3, taken from reference TRBV7-2 and TRBJ2-7): GAGVSQSPSNKVTEKGKDVELRCDPISGHTALYWYRQSLGQGLEFLIYFQGNSAPDKSGLPSDRFSAERTGGSVSTLTIQRTQQEDSAVYLCASSILPGLYEQYFGPGTRLTVT.